These 26 T cell receptor beta chains were sequenced from one sample in a study of T cell responses to AZD1222 COVID-19 vaccine. Sequencing used immunoSEQ multiplex PCR; TCRdb keeps in-frame clones, though not all of them. The sample lists more than 150,000 clones; roughly 92% were seen once. The sample in question was peripheral blood, obtained on day 0 of AZD1222 vaccination. These TCRs come from an adult in good health.

This rearrangement joins TRBV29-1 to TRBJ2-6; D gene ambiguous. V shed 4 bases and J shed 1 base, with 5 bases lying between them. Germline V gene data show CDR1 as SQVTM and CDR2 as ANQGSEA. This CDR3 region has 13 residues. CDR3 sequence reads: CSVGQSGANVLTF. DNA of the CDR3: TGCAGCGTTGGCCAGTCTGGGGCCAACGTCCTGACTTTC.

The chain links TRBV7-8 to TRBJ1-5, with D possibly TRBD1 on 5 matching bases. The CDR3 has 15 residues. The V gene's germline CDR1 is SGHVS and CDR2 FQNEAQ. V was pared by 0 bases and J by 6 bases, with 12 bases between. CDR3 in amino acids: CASSLARDPIQPQHF. The CDR3 DNA reads as TGTGCCAGCAGCTTAGCCAGGGACCCAATTCAGCCCCAGCATTTT. The complete variable domain, with remaining parts taken from reference TRBV7-8 and TRBJ1-5, reads GAGVSQSPRYKVAKRGQDVALRCDPISGHVSLFWYQQALGQGPEFLTYFQNEAQLDKSGLPSDRFFAERPEGSVSTLKIQRTQQEDSAVYLCASSLARDPIQPQHFGDGTRLSIL.

The V gene is TRBV12-5, the J gene TRBJ1-6; D is undetermined. The V end lost 4 bases, the J end lost 10 bases, and 8 bases lay between the germline ends. CDR1 and CDR2 from the germline V gene are LGHNT and FRNRAP. This CDR3 has 12 residues. As DNA, the CDR3 is TGTGCTAGTGGTTCCAGCGTATCACCCCTCCACTTT. Translated, it gives CASGSSVSPLHF.

The chain combines TRBV5-1 with TRBJ1-4; 9 bases fit TRBD1. The CDR3 totals 14 residues. The V gene end was trimmed by 4 bases and the J gene end by 6 bases; junction bases not matched to a gene: 4. Germline V lookup: CDR1 SGHRS, CDR2 YFSETQ. CDR3 sequence: CASSPGQGDEKLFF. The CDR3 DNA sequence: TGCGCCAGCAGCCCGGGACAGGGAGATGAAAAACTGTTTTTT.

This clone was found once. CDR3 sequence (DNA): TGTGCCAGTAGGATCAGGGGGTTCCAAAATTCACCCCTCCACTTT. This translates into CASRIRGFQNSPLHF. The chain links TRBV19 to TRBJ1-6; 7 bases fit TRBD1. The CDR3 contains 15 residues. Germline V CDR1 and CDR2: LNHDA, SQIVND (reference sequence). V gave up 6 bases and J gave up 7 bases; unmatched junction bases: 9.

The gene calls are TRBV3-1 (or the pseudogene TRBV3-2) and TRBJ2-1; possible D gene TRBD2, 6 bases. CDR3 size: 16 residues. Germline loops: CDR1 LGHDT, CDR2 YNNKEL (reference sequence). Deletions cut 4 bases from V and 2 bases from J, with 15 bases between. The CDR3 is CASSPFTGLAYNEQFF. DNA of the CDR3: TGTGCCAGCAGCCCTTTCACGGGACTTGCCTACAATGAGCAGTTCTTC.

The CDR3 DNA sequence: TGCGCCAGCAGCCAGATCGGGGCCCTTGCCAGGGGCTACACCTTC. The encoded protein is CASSQIGALARGYTF. The chain uses TRBV4-1 and TRBJ1-2, with a possible D match to TRBD1 (5 bases). The length of the CDR3 is 15 residues. The V gene's germline CDR1 is MGHRA and CDR2 YSYEKL. V was pared by 3 bases and J by 8 bases, with 19 bases between.

This sequence joins TRBV6-5 and TRBJ1-1; 8 nucleotides line up with TRBD1. The V gene end was trimmed by 5 bases and the J gene end by 3 bases; junction bases not matched to a gene: 8. The CDR3 has 15 amino acids. The germline V gene has CDR1 MNHEY and CDR2 SVGAGI. CDR3 DNA sequence: TGTGCCAGCAGTAGACAGGGGAGTAGCGACACTGAAGCTTTCTTT. The encoded protein is CASSRQGSSDTEAFF.

The chain combines TRBV6-5 with TRBJ1-2; D is unresolved. The CDR3 runs 11 residues. Germline V lookup: CDR1 MNHEY, CDR2 SVGAGI. The ends were cut back, 7 bases at V and 4 bases at J, with 7 bases in the middle. Here the CDR3 reads CASKGGYGYTF. The CDR3 DNA reads as TGTGCCAGCAAAGGTGGCTATGGCTACACCTTC.

The chain joins TRBV4-1 to TRBJ2-1, with a possible D match to TRBD1 (7 bases). Germline V gene lookup returns CDR1 MGHRA and CDR2 YSYEKL. This CDR3 region has 15 residues. V was trimmed by 0 bases and J by 8 bases, leaving 14 bases between them. CDR3 amino acids: CASSQDDGGGDEQFF. DNA for the CDR3: TGCGCCAGCAGCCAAGATGACGGAGGGGGCGATGAGCAGTTCTTC.

V is TRBV28 and J is TRBJ1-1; D unclear. The germline V gene encodes CDR1 MDHEN and CDR2 SYDVKM. This CDR3 contains 14 residues. V gave up 7 bases and J gave up 7 bases, with 19 bases separating them. The CDR3 region has the DNA TGTGCCAGCATCTCCCTGTCGGGGAGGCTTGAAGCTTTCTTT. Its translation: CASISLSGRLEAFF.

CDR3 sequence reads: CASSSSGGLPEAFF. CDR3 nucleotide sequence: TGTGCCAGCAGTTCTTCAGGGGGCCTACCTGAAGCTTTCTTT. V is TRBV28 and J is TRBJ1-1; TRBD1 matches at 8 bases. Unmatched junction bases numbered 7, after V lost 4 bases and J lost 6 bases. Germline loops: CDR1 MDHEN, CDR2 SYDVKM. The CDR3 runs to 14 residues.

The chain recombines TRBV3-1 (or the pseudogene TRBV3-2) with TRBJ1-2; possibly TRBD1 for D (5 bases). CDR1 is LGHDT, CDR2 YNNKEL, per germline (reference sequence). This CDR3 is built from 13 residues. Trimming cost V 0 bases and J 5 bases, with 7 bases left between them. CDR3 sequence: CASSQDKGYGYTF. CDR3 in DNA: TGTGCCAGCAGCCAAGATAAGGGGTATGGCTACACCTTC.

V gene TRBV4-1 combines with J gene TRBJ2-5; the D gene is possibly TRBD1 (5 bases). Germline assignment: CDR1 MGHRA and CDR2 YSYEKL. V lost 1 base, J lost 5 bases, and 14 bases lay in between. The CDR3 extends over 15 amino acids. CDR3 in DNA: TGCGCCAGCAGCCAAGGGGGCGTCGTTGGTGAGACCCAGTACTTC. It translates to CASSQGGVVGETQYF.

This chain uses TRBV6-2 or TRBV6-3 with TRBJ2-5, with a weak D call TRBD2 (6 bases). CDR3 size: 14 residues. In germline, CDR1 is MNHEY, CDR2 SVGEGT. Trimming took off 4 bases at V and 1 base at J, with 10 bases between the two ends. CDR3 in DNA: TGTGCCAGCAGTTCCCGGGACTTCCAAGAGACCCAGTACTTC. The encoded protein is CASSSRDFQETQYF.

The J gene is TRBJ1-2, the V gene TRBV30; D unresolved. Trimming stripped 2 bases from V and 8 bases from J, with 9 bases between. Germline loops: CDR1 GTSNPN, CDR2 SVGIG (reference sequence). The CDR3 consists of 11 residues. The CDR3 protein is CAWSRSKGYTF. The CDR3, as DNA: TGTGCCTGGAGTCGGTCGAAGGGCTACACCTTC.

The gene calls are TRBV5-6 and TRBJ2-2; the D gene is possibly TRBD2 (6 bases). The CDR3 has 13 amino acids. The germline CDR1 and CDR2 sequences are SGHDT and YYEEEE. V shed 6 bases and J shed 4 bases, with 10 bases lying between them. The CDR3 region is CASTLGGTGELFF. The DNA for the CDR3 is TGTGCCAGCACCCTCGGGGGCACCGGGGAGCTGTTTTTT.

J is TRBJ2-7 and V is TRBV9; TRBD2 agrees at 11 bases. V was clipped by 0 bases and J by 0 bases; unmatched bases: 2. Germline V lookup: CDR1 SGDLS, CDR2 YYNGEE. The CDR3 runs 16 residues. The CDR3 nucleotides are TGTGCCAGCAGCGTAGGACTAGCGGGGTCCTCCTACGAGCAGTACTTC. It encodes CASSVGLAGSSYEQYF.

The chain is built from TRBV6-2 or TRBV6-3 and TRBJ2-2, with 7 nucleotides matching TRBD2. Germline values: CDR1 MNHEY, CDR2 SVGEGT. CDR3 length equals 15 residues. V was clipped by 5 bases and J by 5 bases; unmatched bases: 8. The CDR3 DNA follows: TGTGCCAGCAGTCCACCAGCGGGGCATACCGGGGAGCTGTTTTTT. Amino acid sequence: CASSPPAGHTGELFF.

This clone was observed a handful of times. The chain has TRBV6-1 and TRBJ2-3, with 8 bases fitting TRBD1. The J segment lost 4 bases and the V segment lost 1 base, leaving 7 bases of the junction unmatched. Germline loops: CDR1 MNHNS, CDR2 SASEGT. The CDR3 has 16 residues. The CDR3: CASSEGRGTGADTQYF. For the CDR3, the DNA is TGTGCCAGCAGTGAAGGTAGAGGGACAGGAGCAGATACGCAGTATTTT.

The chain carries TRBV5-6 and TRBJ2-7; possible D gene TRBD1, 6 bases. Germline CDR1 reads SGHDT; CDR2 reads YYEEEE. The CDR3 has 15 amino acids. Trimming took 0 bases from V and 0 from J, leaving 10 bases between them. CDR3 DNA: TGTGCCAGCAGCTTGGGTGGGACATTCTCCTACGAGCAGTACGTC. Amino acids: CASSLGGTFSYEQYV.

This chain joins TRBV2 and TRBJ1-1; TRBD1 is a possible D gene (6 bases). The CDR3 loop spans 13 amino acids. CDR1 SNHLY and CDR2 FYNNEI come from the germline V gene. V was trimmed by 5 bases and J by 5 bases, leaving 12 bases between them. The CDR3 is CASSRSQGTEAFF. The CDR3 region has the DNA TGTGCCAGCAGTCGATCTCAGGGGACTGAAGCTTTCTTT.

This clone has a handful of counts. The chain links TRBV7-2 to TRBJ2-1; the match to TRBD2 covers 13 bases. This CDR3 contains 18 residues. V lost 5 bases, J lost 7 bases, and 14 bases stayed unmatched. Germline-derived CDR1 and CDR2 are SGHTA and FQGNSA. CDR3 coding DNA: TGTGCCAGCAGCCCCCGTGACTGGACTAGCGGGGGCCTGAATGAGCAGTTCTTC. It specifies CASSPRDWTSGGLNEQFF.

J is TRBJ2-3 and V is TRBV24-1; D is possibly TRBD2 (6 bases). With 8 bases removed from V and 2 bases from J, the gap between germline ends came to 13 bases. Germline values: CDR1 KGHDR, CDR2 SFDVKD. The CDR3 covers 14 residues. The CDR3: CATTGLSNTDTQYF. The CDR3 nucleotides read TGTGCCACCACGGGACTTTCAAACACAGATACGCAGTATTTT.

This clone is a singleton in its sample. This chain connects TRBV6-5 to TRBJ2-1; 7 positions match TRBD2. The J segment lost 10 bases and the V segment lost 6 bases, leaving 15 bases of the junction unmatched. Germline V gene lookup returns CDR1 MNHEY and CDR2 SVGAGI. The CDR3 covers 15 residues. The CDR3 DNA sequence: TGTGCCAGCAGAGGGGAAGGTGGACTAGTATGGGAGCAGTTCTTC. This codes for CASRGEGGLVWEQFF.

The chain is built from TRBV13 and TRBJ2-1; 9 bases match TRBD1. The germline gives CDR1 PRHDT, CDR2 FYEKMQ (reference sequence). The V gene end was trimmed by 6 bases and the J gene end by 1 base; junction bases not matched to a gene: 4. There are 15 residues in the CDR3. The DNA for the CDR3 is TGTGCCAGCAGTCAAGACAGGGGGTCCTACAATGAGCAGTTCTTC. As protein: CASSQDRGSYNEQFF.